This TCR beta chain was captured in a study of CD8+ T cells in alopecia areata. Study at large: Oral tofacitinib (5 to 10 mg twice daily) was administered to treated patients. General study points: Among patients, TCR sharing was less clear than in mice, a difference possibly due in part to HLA diversity in the patient population.

Samples from alopecia areata patients were lesional scalp punch biopsies and peripheral blood. The CDR3 loop spans 17 amino acids. Trimming cost V 5 bases and J 1 base; bases outside gene matches: 9. Germline CDR1 and CDR2: SEHNR and FQNEAQ (reference sequence). Extracted from the samples, RNA was reverse transcribed into cDNA to serve as the sequencing template. TCRdb's table, derived via immunoSEQ multiplex PCR, lists solely in-frame clones and lacks some. The sample carries 200,000 to 250,000 clones, approximately 52% recorded once. As regards this clone: The antigen remains undetermined.

The clonotype comes from a human donor with alopecia areata. The source material was CD4+ T cells sorted from blood, sampled at week 0. The genes are TRBV7-9 and TRBJ1-3; TRBD1 agrees at 9 bases. CDR3 region: CASSHRGQGPSGNTIYF. Written as DNA, the CDR3 is TGTGCCAGCAGCCACCGGGGACAGGGCCCATCTGGAAACACCATATATTTT.